One sample yielded the 21 T cell receptor beta chains listed below, sequenced in a study of blood T cell repertoires in COVID-19. Only in-frame clones appear in the TCRdb table, and some are missing; sequencing was by immunoSEQ multiplex PCR. The sample contains a few hundred thousand clones, around 86% of which appear only once. The sample consisted of PBMCs or T cells enriched from blood (not recorded which). Every receptor here comes from a man aged 25 to 40 who had recovered from COVID-19.

The rearrangement uses TRBV2 and TRBJ1-4, with D perhaps TRBD1 (5 bases). Germline V gene data show CDR1 as SNHLY and CDR2 as FYNNEI. The germline V and J ends were trimmed by 4 bases and 8 bases, with 14 bases remaining between them. This CDR3 spans 14 amino acids. The CDR3, as DNA: TGTGCCAGCAGTGGAGGGGACTTTAGGGAAAAACTGTTTTTT. The encoded protein is CASSGGDFREKLFF.

V usage is TRBV5-4 and J usage is TRBJ1-1; TRBD1 is a possible D gene (5 bases). The CDR3 covers 15 residues. The V end lost 0 bases, the J end lost 1 base, and 10 bases lay between the germline ends. Germline V gene data show CDR1 as SGHNT and CDR2 as YYREEE (reference sequence). The CDR3 loop reads CASSLGQGGNTEAFF. The CDR3 DNA sequence: TGTGCCAGCAGCTTGGGGCAGGGTGGGAACACTGAAGCTTTCTTT.

The chain is built from TRBV30 and TRBJ1-1; 9 bases align to TRBD1. V shed 3 bases, J shed 7 bases, and the junction held 6 bases outside the gene matches. Looked up from germline, CDR1 is GTSNPN and CDR2 is SVGIG (reference sequence). This CDR3 is built from 13 residues. The CDR3 DNA follows: TGTGCCTGGAGAGCGACAGGGGGAGTTGAAGCTTTCTTT. Protein: CAWRATGGVEAFF. Filled out from reference TRBV30 and TRBJ1-1, the complete variable domain reads SQTIHQWPATLVQPVGSPLSLECTVEGTSNPNLYWYRQAAGRGLQLLFYSVGIGQISSEVPQNLSASRPQDRQFILSSKKLLLSDSGFYLCAWRATGGVEAFFGQGTRLTVV.

The V and J genes are TRBV5-8 and TRBJ2-1; TRBD2 matches 13 bases. The V gene's germline CDR1 is SGHTS and CDR2 YDEGEE. The CDR3 has 15 residues. V shed 4 bases, J shed 6 bases, and the junction held 4 bases outside the gene matches. In nucleotides, the CDR3 is TGTGCCAGCAGCGAGGGACTAGCGGGATTCAATGAGCAGTTCTTC. This codes for CASSEGLAGFNEQFF.

CDR3 amino acids: CASSLLGPSTDTQYF. CDR3 nucleotides: TGTGCCAGCAGCTTACTTGGGCCTAGCACAGATACGCAGTATTTT. The gene calls are TRBV7-9 and TRBJ2-3; D remains unclear. V was trimmed by 2 bases and J by 0 bases, leaving 9 bases between them. The CDR3 runs 15 residues. Germline V CDR1 and CDR2: SEHNR, FQNEAQ (reference sequence).

The CDR3 DNA sequence: TGCGCCAGCAGTGACCATACGACAGGGTATGGCTACACCTTC. This gives the protein CASSDHTTGYGYTF. V usage is TRBV10-1 and J usage is TRBJ1-2, with 7 bases matching TRBD1. The ends lost 3 bases at V and 5 bases at J; junction bases unmatched: 6. CDR3 length: 14 amino acids. Germline V lookup: CDR1 WNHNN, CDR2 SYGVQD (reference sequence).

The V gene is TRBV10-3, the J gene TRBJ2-5; D is possibly TRBD2 (6 bases). Per the germline V gene, CDR1 is ENHRY and CDR2 is SYGVKD. Trimming took off 0 bases at V and 0 bases at J, with 14 bases between the two ends. This CDR3 comprises 17 residues. DNA for the CDR3: TGTGCCATCAGTGAGTCGAAGGAAAGCGGGTACCAAGAGACCCAGTACTTC. Protein: CAISESKESGYQETQYF.

The rearrangement joins TRBV6-5 to TRBJ2-5, with a possible D match to TRBD1 (6 bases). The V end lost 5 bases, the J end lost 5 bases, and 18 bases lay between the germline ends. Looked up from germline, CDR1 is MNHEY and CDR2 is SVGAGI. CDR3 length equals 15 residues. CDR3 loop: CASSRLLGAPETQYF. In DNA form, the CDR3 reads TGTGCCAGCAGTAGACTTCTGGGGGCGCCGGAGACCCAGTACTTC.

This sequence joins TRBV7-9 and TRBJ2-2; 8 nucleotides agree with TRBD2. From germline, CDR1 is SEHNR and CDR2 FQNEAQ (reference sequence). The V gene end was trimmed by 8 bases and the J gene end by 7 bases; junction bases not matched to a gene: 21. The CDR3 totals 18 residues. CDR3: CASLAGVGKAGGNGELFF. The DNA for the CDR3 is TGTGCCAGCCTGGCAGGGGTCGGAAAGGCGGGAGGAAACGGGGAGCTGTTTTTT.

This clone occurred a few times. V gene TRBV19 combines with J gene TRBJ1-4; D remains ambiguous. The V gene lost 7 bases and the J gene lost 9 bases, with 18 bases spanning the gap. The CDR3 loop spans 14 amino acids. Germline V gene lookup returns CDR1 LNHDA and CDR2 SQIVND (reference sequence). The CDR3 nucleotides read TGTGCCAGTATCGGCCTAGAAAGTCCGCAAAAACTGTTTTTT. Protein product: CASIGLESPQKLFF.

This chain joins TRBV7-8 and TRBJ1-1, with D perhaps matching TRBD1 (6 bases). The CDR3 loop spans 14 amino acids. V lost 0 bases and J lost 4, with 9 bases in between. Germline-derived CDR1 and CDR2 are SGHVS and FQNEAQ. The DNA of the CDR3 is TGTGCCAGCAGCTTAGCGTTCAGGGGCACTGAAGCTTTCTTT. Translated, it gives CASSLAFRGTEAFF.

For the CDR3, the DNA is TGTGCCAGCAGCGCAAGGGACAGGGCAGTGAGGGACGAGCAGTACTTC. This gives the protein CASSARDRAVRDEQYF. This chain connects TRBV9 to TRBJ2-7; 9 positions agree with TRBD1. Germline V lookup: CDR1 SGDLS, CDR2 YYNGEE. V dropped 3 bases and J dropped 5; count of bases not matched to a gene: 12. This CDR3 is built from 16 residues.

The chain recombines TRBV18 with TRBJ2-7, with a tentative D call TRBD1 (6 bases). The germline CDR1 and CDR2 sequences are KGHSH and LQKENI. V was shortened by 4 bases and J by 1 base, with 20 bases between the two germline ends. CDR3 length equals 17 residues. The CDR3 sequence: CASSLINPQGISYEQYF. CDR3 sequence (DNA): TGTGCCAGCTCACTCATAAACCCACAGGGCATATCCTACGAGCAGTACTTC.

The chain couples TRBV5-1 to TRBJ2-1, with 9 bases that match TRBD1. The CDR3 spans 16 residues. The V gene's germline CDR1 is SGHRS and CDR2 YFSETQ. After removal of 4 bases from V and 9 bases from J, the junction contained 14 bases not matched to a gene. CDR3 sequence: CASSRSGTGSLGEQFF. The DNA for the CDR3 is TGCGCCAGCAGCCGGTCCGGGACAGGGAGCTTGGGTGAGCAGTTCTTC.

The CDR3 sequence is CASSPDRGSDTIYF. CDR3 DNA: TGTGCCAGCAGTCCGGACAGGGGCTCTGACACCATATATTTT. This chain uses TRBV28 with TRBJ1-3; 9 bases fit TRBD1. The V and J ends lost 5 bases and 8 bases, in that order; junction bases with no gene match: 7. Germline values: CDR1 MDHEN, CDR2 SYDVKM. This CDR3 has 14 amino acids. The whole variable domain, filled in from reference TRBV28 and TRBJ1-3, reads DVKVTQSSRYLVKRTGEKVFLECVQDMDHENMFWYRQDPGLGLRLIYFSYDVKMKEKGDIPEGYSVSREKKERFSLILESASTNQTSMYLCASSPDRGSDTIYFGEGSWLTVV.

This clone was observed a few times. CDR3 DNA: TGTGCCACCAGCAGAGGGGAGCGAGACTCCTACAATGAGCAGTTCTTC. Translating it yields CATSRGERDSYNEQFF. This sequence joins TRBV15 and TRBJ2-1, with D maybe TRBD2 (5 bases). Germline assignment: CDR1 LNHNV and CDR2 YYDKDF (reference sequence). This CDR3 has 16 amino acids. V shed 1 base and J shed 0 bases, with 10 bases lying between them.

This clone was seen just once. The chain links TRBV5-8 to TRBJ1-1; D gene unclear. The CDR3 is 12 residues long. Deletions cut 7 bases from V and 3 bases from J, with 10 bases between. Looked up from germline, CDR1 is SGHTS and CDR2 is YDEGEE. DNA of the CDR3: TGTGCCAGCCTATGGTCGGACACTGAAGCTTTCTTT. This gives the protein CASLWSDTEAFF.

The CDR3 sequence is CASSIFQGNTGELFF. The CDR3 nucleotides read TGTGCCAGTAGTATCTTCCAGGGGAACACCGGGGAGCTGTTTTTT. The chain recombines TRBV19 with TRBJ2-2, with TRBD1 as a possible D gene (5 bases). Trimming took 3 bases from V and 1 from J, leaving 9 bases between them. Germline assignment: CDR1 LNHDA and CDR2 SQIVND (reference sequence). This CDR3 comprises 15 residues.

V usage is TRBV6-1 and J usage is TRBJ2-7, with 7 bases matching TRBD2. Per germline, CDR1 MNHNS and CDR2 SASEGT. The CDR3 extends over 16 amino acids. Trimming cost V 2 bases and J 2 bases; bases outside gene matches: 9. The CDR3 loop is CASSESSGGRAYEQYF. Here the CDR3 DNA reads TGTGCCAGCAGTGAATCTTCGGGGGGACGGGCCTACGAGCAGTACTTC.

The gene calls are TRBV25-1 and TRBJ2-2; TRBD2 matches 13 bases. There are 18 residues in the CDR3. Looked up from germline, CDR1 is MGHDK and CDR2 is SYGVNS. The V segment lost 2 bases and the J segment 3 bases; nucleotides outside the gene matches: 6. CDR3 DNA sequence: TGTGCCAGCAGTGAACTCGGACTAGCGGGAGTCGACACCGGGGAGCTGTTTTTT. As protein: CASSELGLAGVDTGELFF.

The chain recombines TRBV5-1 with TRBJ2-5; 11 bases are shared with TRBD1. After removal of 4 bases from V and 4 bases from J, the junction contained 6 bases not matched to a gene. Germline assignment: CDR1 SGHRS and CDR2 YFSETQ. This CDR3 region has 15 residues. DNA for the CDR3: TGCGCCAGCAGCAAGGGACAGGGGGGTAGAGAGACCCAGTACTTC. Protein: CASSKGQGGRETQYF.